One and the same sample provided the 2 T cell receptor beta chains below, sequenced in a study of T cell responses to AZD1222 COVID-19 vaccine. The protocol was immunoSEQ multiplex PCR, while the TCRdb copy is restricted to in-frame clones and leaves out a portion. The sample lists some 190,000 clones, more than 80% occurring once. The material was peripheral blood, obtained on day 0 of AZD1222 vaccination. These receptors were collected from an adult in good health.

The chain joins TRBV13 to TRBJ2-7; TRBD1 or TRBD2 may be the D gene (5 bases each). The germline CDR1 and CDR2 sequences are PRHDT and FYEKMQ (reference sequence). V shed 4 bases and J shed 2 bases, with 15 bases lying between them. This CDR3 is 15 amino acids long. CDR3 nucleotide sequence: TGTGCCAGCAGCTCCCCTAGCCTGGGGGCCTACGAGCAGTACTTC. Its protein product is CASSSPSLGAYEQYF.

This CDR3 reads CASSVNLAGAGDTQYF. The CDR3 DNA reads TGCGCCAGCAGCGTGAACCTAGCGGGGGCCGGGGATACGCAGTATTTT. This rearrangement joins TRBV5-1 to TRBJ2-3, with 10 bases matching TRBD2. The CDR3 covers 16 residues. Trimming took 4 bases from V and 6 from J; bases not matched to a gene: 11. CDR1 SGHRS and CDR2 YFSETQ come from the germline V gene.